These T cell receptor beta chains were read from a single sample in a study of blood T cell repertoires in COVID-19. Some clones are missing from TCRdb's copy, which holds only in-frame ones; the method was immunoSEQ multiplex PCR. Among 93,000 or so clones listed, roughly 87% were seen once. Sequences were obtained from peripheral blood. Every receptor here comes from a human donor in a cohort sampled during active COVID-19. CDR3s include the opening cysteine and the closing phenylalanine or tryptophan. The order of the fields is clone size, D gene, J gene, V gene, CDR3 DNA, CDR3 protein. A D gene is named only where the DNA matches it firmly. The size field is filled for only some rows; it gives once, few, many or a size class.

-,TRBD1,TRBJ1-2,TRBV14,TGTGCCAGCAGCCAAGATTGGACAGGGAGTGGCTACACCTTC,CASSQDWTGSGYTF
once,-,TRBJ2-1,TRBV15,TGTGCCACCAGCAGTGGACCGTCAGGGGTCAATGAGCAGTTCTTC,CATSSGPSGVNEQFF
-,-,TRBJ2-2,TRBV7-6,TGTGCCAGCAGCGCGGCGCCAGGGGGGCGGGAGCTGTTTTTT,CASSAAPGGRELFF
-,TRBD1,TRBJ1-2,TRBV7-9,TGTGCCAGCAGCGTACAAGGACAGGAAGAAGATGGCTACACCTTC,CASSVQGQEEDGYTF
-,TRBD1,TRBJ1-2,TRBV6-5,TGTGCCAGCAGTTACCTGGGACAGGGAGACGGCTACACCTTC,CASSYLGQGDGYTF
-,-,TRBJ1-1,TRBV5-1,TGCGCCAGCAGCTTGGAATGGCCCCGGGGGGCAAACACTGAAGCTTTCTTT,CASSLEWPRGANTEAFF
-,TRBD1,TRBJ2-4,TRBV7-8,TGTGCCAGCAGCTTATTCCGGACAGGGAACATTCAGTACTTC,CASSLFRTGNIQYF
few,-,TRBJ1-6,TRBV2,TGTGCCAGCAGATCAGTAGAACACGAACTAAATTCACCCCTCCACTTT,CASRSVEHELNSPLHF
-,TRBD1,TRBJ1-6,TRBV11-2,TGTGCCAGCAGCCGATATGACAGGGGGCTAAGAGATTCACCCCTCCACTTT,CASSRYDRGLRDSPLHF
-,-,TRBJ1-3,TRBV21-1,TGTGCCAGCAGCAGGCGGGGAGTCTCTGGAAACACCATATATTTT,CASSRRGVSGNTIYF
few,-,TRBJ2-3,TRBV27,TGTGCCAGCACCTCCACCCTAGAGAGCACAGATACGCAGTATTTT,CASTSTLESTDTQYF
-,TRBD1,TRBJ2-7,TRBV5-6,TGTGCCAGCAGCGGGGCCGGGACAGGAGTCTCCTACGAGCAGTACTTC,CASSGAGTGVSYEQYF
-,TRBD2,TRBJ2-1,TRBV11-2,TGTGCCAGCAAGGACCTGGCCGGGGGAGGGGATGAGCAGTTCTTC,CASKDLAGGGDEQFF
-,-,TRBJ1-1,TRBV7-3,TGTGCCAGCAGCTTAACCGGGGGGGACGCTGAAGCTTTCTTT,CASSLTGGDAEAFF
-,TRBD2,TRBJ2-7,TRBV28,TGTGCCAGCAGCCCAGCGGGAGCCGACGAGCAGTACTTC,CASSPAGADEQYF
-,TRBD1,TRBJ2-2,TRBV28,TGTGCCAGCAGGAGGACAGGGACCGGGGAGCTGTTTTTT,CASRRTGTGELFF
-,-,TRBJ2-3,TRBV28,TGTGCCAGCCTGGAGGGATTCACAGATACGCAGTATTTT,CASLEGFTDTQYF
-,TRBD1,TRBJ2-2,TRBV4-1,TGCGCCAGCAGCCAAGGACAGGGTTACGGGGAGCTGTTTTTT,CASSQGQGYGELFF
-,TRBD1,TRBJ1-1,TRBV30,TGTGCCTGGAGTAAAAAGACAGGGTCAGGAACTGAAGCTTTCTTT,CAWSKKTGSGTEAFF
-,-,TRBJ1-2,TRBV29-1,TGCAGCGTTGAAGAAAGGACTGAGGGATTTGCAAACTATGGCTACACCTTC,CSVEERTEGFANYGYTF
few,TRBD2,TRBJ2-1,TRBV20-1,TGCAGTGCTAGTGGGACTAGCGGGAACTACAATGAGCAGTTCTTC,CSASGTSGNYNEQFF
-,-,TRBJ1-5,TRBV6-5,TGTGCCAGCAGTTACTCGACGGGGGGCGATCAGCCCCAGCATTTT,CASSYSTGGDQPQHF
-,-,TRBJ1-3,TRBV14,TGTGCCAGCAGCCAAGCTGTCTCTGGAAACACCATATATTTT,CASSQAVSGNTIYF
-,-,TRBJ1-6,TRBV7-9,TGTGCCAGCAGCTTAGACAGGCTACTAAATTCACCCCTCCACTTT,CASSLDRLLNSPLHF
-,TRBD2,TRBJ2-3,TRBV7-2,TGTGCCAGCAGGCAGCGGGGCGGACTGGATACGCAGTATTTT,CASRQRGGLDTQYF
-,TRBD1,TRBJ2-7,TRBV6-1,TGTGCCAGCAGTGAAGAAATTGGGACAGTCTACGAGCAGTACTTC,CASSEEIGTVYEQYF
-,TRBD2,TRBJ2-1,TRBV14,TGTGCCAGCAGCCAAGACGGCGGGGGGGCGTCTGAGCAGTTCTTC,CASSQDGGGASEQFF
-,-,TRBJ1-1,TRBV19,TGTGCCAGTACCCCAGGAGGCGGACGACTAACTGAAGCTTTCTTT,CASTPGGGRLTEAFF
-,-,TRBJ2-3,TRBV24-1,TGTGCCACCAATTCGGGGGATGGCACAGATACGCAGTATTTT,CATNSGDGTDTQYF
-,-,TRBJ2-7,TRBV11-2,TGTGCCAGCAGTATCACAGGGGGGGTGTTCTACGAGCAGTACTTC,CASSITGGVFYEQYF
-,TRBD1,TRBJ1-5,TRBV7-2,TGTGCCAGCAGCCCCAGGACAGGCCATAGCAATCAGCCCCAGCATTTT,CASSPRTGHSNQPQHF
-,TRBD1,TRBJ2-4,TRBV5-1,TGCGCCAGCAGCGTAGGGGGCGCGGCCAAAAACATTCAGTACTTC,CASSVGGAAKNIQYF
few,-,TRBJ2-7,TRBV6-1,TGTGCCAGCAGAACCATGACTCTTCTCGGGCAGTACTTC,CASRTMTLLGQYF
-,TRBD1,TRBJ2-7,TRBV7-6,TGTGCCAGCAGCTCCCAACCGGGACAGGGTTCCTACGAGCAGTACTTC,CASSSQPGQGSYEQYF
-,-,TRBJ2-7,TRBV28,TGTGCCAGCAGTCCTAGACCCTACGAGCAGTACTTC,CASSPRPYEQYF
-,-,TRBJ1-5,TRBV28,TGTGCCAGCACCTCCCCCCAGTACAATCAGCCCCAGCATTTT,CASTSPQYNQPQHF
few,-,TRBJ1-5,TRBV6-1,TGTGCCAGCAGTGAAGCATACCACAGGGCTCGAGGTCAGCCCCAGCATTTT,CASSEAYHRARGQPQHF
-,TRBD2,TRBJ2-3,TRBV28,TGTGCCAGCAGTTCCTCACTAGCGGGGGGGCGGGATACGCAGTATTTT,CASSSSLAGGRDTQYF
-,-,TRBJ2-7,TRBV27,TGTGCCAGCAGTGTAAGACAGCCCCTCTTACCCTACGAGCAGTACTTC,CASSVRQPLLPYEQYF
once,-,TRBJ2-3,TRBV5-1,TGCGCCAGCAGCTTGGGCCAACGACTAAACTTAGTTAGCACAGATACGCAGTATTTT,CASSLGQRLNLVSTDTQYF
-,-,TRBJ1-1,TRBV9,TGTGCCAGCAGCCCGATGACAGGCTTGCTTTCAGAAGCTTTCTTT,CASSPMTGLLSEAFF
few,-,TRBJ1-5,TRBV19,TGTGCCAGTAGTAATCGTCGGGGAAGCAATCAGCCCCAGCATTTT,CASSNRRGSNQPQHF
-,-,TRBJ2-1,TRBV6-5,TGTGCCAGCAGTTACGCGGGTCATGAGCAGTTCTTC,CASSYAGHEQFF
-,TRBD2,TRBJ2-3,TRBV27,TGTGCCAGCAGTTCAGGGACTAGGGGTTTTAAAGACACGCAGTATTTT,CASSSGTRGFKDTQYF
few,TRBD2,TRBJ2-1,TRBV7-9,TGTGCCAGCAGCTTAAAACGGGCTAGCGGTGCCTACAATGAGCAGTTCTTC,CASSLKRASGAYNEQFF
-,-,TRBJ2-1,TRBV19,TGTGCCAGTAGTTCGGGAATTGGAATAGCGAGGGACAATGAGCAGTTCTTC,CASSSGIGIARDNEQFF
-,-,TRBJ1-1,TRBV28,TGTGCCAGCAGTTTCATCCGGGACACTGAAGCTTTCTTT,CASSFIRDTEAFF
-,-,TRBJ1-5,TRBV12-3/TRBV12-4,TGTGCCAGCAACGGGGTTGGCCAGCCCCAGCATTTT,CASNGVGQPQHF
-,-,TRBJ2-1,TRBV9,TGTGCCAGCAGCGCGCCTGCGGGCCCTTCCTACAATGAGCAGTTCTTC,CASSAPAGPSYNEQFF
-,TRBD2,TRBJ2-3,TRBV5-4,TGTGCCAGCAGCGGGGGGGACTTCGCGGGGGGCCCCCCCAGCACAGATACGCAGTATTTT,CASSGGDFAGGPPSTDTQYF
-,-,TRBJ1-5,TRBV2,TGTGCCAGCAGTCTGGACAGATTAAGTCAGCCCCAGCATTTT,CASSLDRLSQPQHF
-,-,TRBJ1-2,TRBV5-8,TGTGCCAGCAGCTTAAGGGAGTATGGCTACACCTTC,CASSLREYGYTF
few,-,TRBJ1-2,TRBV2,TGTGCCAGCGTAGGGGACATCCTCCTCTATGGCTACACCTTC,CASVGDILLYGYTF
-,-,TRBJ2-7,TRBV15,TGTGCCACCAGCCACTCGGCGGGACTGGCCTACGAGCAGTACTTC,CATSHSAGLAYEQYF